Listed here are 26 T cell receptor beta chains from one sample, sequenced in a study of Ad26.COV2.S vaccination and SARS-CoV-2 variants. The treatment denotes: roughly 18 received Ad26.COV2.S at low or high dose, single or two shots; five or six received placebo; per-sample allocation not given. Collection of samples fell on day 63 after the first vaccine or placebo injection. TCRdb's copy holds only in-frame clones and misses some; the assay was immunoSEQ multiplex PCR. The table has around 450,000 clones, about 88% seen once. This material consisted of peripheral blood, taken in a trial of Ad26.COV2.S vaccine versus placebo. These receptor sequences come from a person between 18 and 65 years old who received the Ad26.COV2.S COVID-19 vaccine or a placebo.

This clone appeared a few times. Other nucleotide sequences in the sample specify the same CDR3. The chain uses TRBV3-1 (or the pseudogene TRBV3-2) and TRBJ2-7; D perhaps matches TRBD2 (6 bases). Germline lookup yields CDR1 LGHDT and CDR2 YNNKEL (reference sequence). Trimming took 4 bases from V and 2 from J, leaving 9 bases between them. The CDR3 covers 13 residues. For the CDR3, the DNA is TGTGCCAGCAGCCGGCGGGGCCCCTACGAGCAGTACTTC. Its protein is CASSRRGPYEQYF.

The chain is built from TRBV9 and TRBJ2-6; possibly TRBD1 for D (6 bases). V was trimmed by 4 bases and J by 5 bases, leaving 19 bases between them. Germline CDR1 reads SGDLS; CDR2 reads YYNGEE. The CDR3 spans 17 residues. CDR3: CASSPPLGHSWANVLTF. CDR3 sequence (DNA): TGTGCCAGCAGCCCACCGTTGGGACACAGTTGGGCCAACGTCCTGACTTTC.

This chain links TRBV7-9 with TRBJ2-3, with 9 bases aligning to TRBD1. With V trimmed by 5 bases and J by 2 bases, 11 bases remained unmatched. Germline CDR1 and CDR2: SEHNR and FQNEAQ (reference sequence). The CDR3 is made up of 17 amino acids. The CDR3 region is CASSPPRGQGVTDTQYF. Here the CDR3 DNA reads TGTGCCAGCAGCCCCCCCCGGGGACAGGGAGTCACAGATACGCAGTATTTT.

This rearrangement joins TRBV2 to TRBJ1-6, with a possible D match to TRBD1 (6 bases). V was shortened by 5 bases and J by 17 bases, with 16 bases between the two germline ends. The CDR3 consists of 12 residues. The germline V gene has CDR1 SNHLY and CDR2 FYNNEI. CDR3 in DNA: TGTGCCAGCAGTCAAAACAGGGTTATCTTCCACTTT. Amino acids: CASSQNRVIFHF.

The chain combines TRBV5-6 with TRBJ2-3, with D maybe TRBD1 (5 bases). The ends were cut back, 4 bases at V and 5 bases at J, with 14 bases in the middle. This CDR3 comprises 14 residues. Germline loops: CDR1 SGHDT, CDR2 YYEEEE. The CDR3, as DNA: TGTGCCAGCAGCCTGCTCTTAGACAGAGATACGCAGTATTTT. It codes for CASSLLLDRDTQYF.

This clone appeared a single time. The V and J genes are TRBV7-8 and TRBJ1-1; no clear D gene. CDR1 and CDR2 from the germline V gene are SGHVS and FQNEAQ. V lost 1 base and J lost 5, with 8 bases in between. The CDR3 has 13 residues. The CDR3 here is CASSLESGTEAFF. CDR3 in DNA: TGTGCCAGCAGCTTAGAGAGTGGGACTGAAGCTTTCTTT.

This clone was detected only once. The chain couples TRBV25-1 to TRBJ1-6; weak D call: TRBD1 (5 bases). Germline V gene sequence: CDR1 MGHDK, CDR2 SYGVNS. V was pared by 4 bases and J by 7 bases, with 14 bases between. The CDR3 is 15 amino acids. CDR3 region: CASSGRGNGNSPLHF. The CDR3 DNA reads as TGTGCCAGCAGTGGTCGGGGCAACGGAAATTCACCCCTCCACTTT.

This sequence joins TRBV20-1 and TRBJ1-4, with unresolved D. Trimming left V 3 bases short and J 8 bases short, with 13 bases between. The CDR3 length is 13 residues. The germline V gene encodes CDR1 DFQATT and CDR2 SNEGSKA (reference sequence). CDR3 bases: TGCAGTGCTAGTACCCAGGCCGGCGAAAAACTGTTTTTT. This codes for CSASTQAGEKLFF.

The chain couples TRBV11-1 to TRBJ1-1; D is undetermined. Looked up from germline, CDR1 is SGHAT and CDR2 is FQDESV (reference sequence). V dropped 0 bases and J dropped 1 base, with 12 bases sitting between them. There are 16 residues in the CDR3. The CDR3 loop reads CASSLALQTQNTEAFF. DNA of the CDR3: TGTGCCAGCAGCTTAGCTCTACAGACACAGAACACTGAAGCTTTCTTT.

This clone has only one observation. The chain combines TRBV3-1 (or the pseudogene TRBV3-2) with TRBJ2-5; D is perhaps TRBD2 (5 bases). Trimming stripped 0 bases from V and 5 bases from J, with 10 bases between. CDR3 length equals 14 residues. From germline, CDR1 is LGHDT and CDR2 YNNKEL (reference sequence). The DNA of the CDR3 is TGTGCCAGCAGCCAAGATTCGAGGGTTGAGACCCAGTACTTC. It codes for CASSQDSRVETQYF.

The gene calls are TRBV7-8 and TRBJ2-5; TRBD2 agrees at 7 bases. This CDR3 is 15 amino acids long. Germline assignment: CDR1 SGHVS and CDR2 FQNEAQ. With 0 bases clipped from V and 3 bases from J, the junction kept 4 bases outside the gene matches. This chain's CDR3 is CASSLAWGGKETQYF. The CDR3, as DNA: TGTGCCAGCAGCTTAGCCTGGGGGGGGAAAGAGACCCAGTACTTC.

The J gene is TRBJ2-7, the V gene TRBV27; 11 nucleotides line up with TRBD2. V lost 6 bases to trimming and J lost 2 bases; unmatched junction nucleotides: 9. The germline CDR1 and CDR2 sequences are MNHEY and SMNVEV (reference sequence). This CDR3 has 16 residues. The DNA for the CDR3 is TGTGCCAGCAGCTCCTATAGCGGGAGGGAACCCTACGAGCAGTACGTC. Its translation is CASSSYSGREPYEQYV.

J is TRBJ1-6 and V is TRBV7-2; D is unresolved. Germline V lookup: CDR1 SGHTA, CDR2 FQGNSA. CDR3 size: 13 residues. V was cut by 6 bases and J by 6 bases, with 9 bases left in between. CDR3 nucleotides: TGTGCCAGCAGACCGACTTTTAATTCACCCCTCCACTTT. As protein: CASRPTFNSPLHF.

This clone showed up just once. V and J are TRBV7-2 and TRBJ2-1, with a weak D call TRBD1 (6 bases). V lost 5 bases, J lost 3 bases, and 11 bases lay in between. The CDR3 is 14 residues long. Germline CDR1 is SGHTA and CDR2 is FQGNSA. CDR3 DNA: TGTGCCAGCAGCCTTGGACAGAGCTACAATGAGCAGTTCTTC. Amino acid sequence: CASSLGQSYNEQFF.

This clone showed up just a few times. CDR3 nucleotide sequence: TGTGCCAGCAGCTTAGGAAACAGGGTAGGTGAGCAGTTCTTC. Translated, it gives CASSLGNRVGEQFF. The V call is TRBV7-2, the J call TRBJ2-1; D may be TRBD1 (6 bases). Trimming shortened V by 1 base and J by 9 bases, and 13 bases separated the two germline ends. Germline CDR1 and CDR2: SGHTA and FQGNSA. The CDR3 has 14 residues.

The chain employs TRBV27 and TRBJ1-6; 8 positions agree with TRBD1. This CDR3 is built from 15 residues. Looked up from germline, CDR1 is MNHEY and CDR2 is SMNVEV (reference sequence). Unmatched junction bases numbered 9, after V lost 6 bases and J lost 8 bases. This CDR3 is CASRSRQGSHSPLHF. CDR3 nucleotides: TGTGCCAGCAGATCCCGACAGGGGAGTCATTCACCCCTCCACTTT.

The chain couples TRBV18 to TRBJ1-4; D remains unclear. V was trimmed by 2 bases and J by 8 bases, leaving 12 bases between them. From germline, CDR1 is KGHSH and CDR2 LQKENI. The CDR3 sequence is 14 residues long. The CDR3 here is CASSPSNLAEKLFF. The DNA of the CDR3 is TGTGCCAGCTCACCATCAAACCTCGCCGAAAAACTGTTTTTT.

This clone was observed a handful of times. This specimen includes other DNA sequences encoding the same CDR3. J is TRBJ1-1 and V is TRBV7-3; D perhaps matches TRBD1 (6 bases). V was clipped by 5 bases and J by 2 bases, with 9 bases between them. CDR1 and CDR2 from the germline V gene are SGHTA and FQGTGA. The CDR3 loop spans 13 amino acids. CDR3 protein: CASSQDSNTEAFF. CDR3 nucleotides: TGTGCCAGCAGCCAGGACAGCAACACTGAAGCTTTCTTT.

The chain combines TRBV19 with TRBJ1-1, with 9 positions matching TRBD1. CDR1 is LNHDA, CDR2 SQIVND, per germline (reference sequence). The CDR3 length is 17 residues. Trimming cost V 4 bases and J 3 bases; bases outside gene matches: 12. CDR3 loop: CASSRGQGIGVYTEAFF. The DNA for the CDR3 is TGTGCCAGTAGTAGAGGACAGGGGATAGGGGTTTACACTGAAGCTTTCTTT.

The CDR3 nucleotides are TGTGCCAGCAGTTACGGGGGTGGGGGTTACAATGAGCAGTTCTTC. It yields the protein CASSYGGGGYNEQFF. The gene calls are TRBV6-6 and TRBJ2-1; possibly TRBD1 or TRBD2 for D (5 bases each). V was clipped by 2 bases and J by 4 bases, with 12 bases between them. In germline, CDR1 is MNHNY, CDR2 SVGAGI (reference sequence). This CDR3 has 15 amino acids.

V gene TRBV7-9 combines with J gene TRBJ1-1; no reliable D call. This CDR3 has 15 residues. From germline, CDR1 is SEHNR and CDR2 FQNEAQ (reference sequence). Between the trimmed V and J ends, which lost 3 bases and 2 bases, there was a span of 13 bases. DNA of the CDR3: TGTGCCAGCAGCTTGGAACACTTAATAAACACTGAAGCTTTCTTT. Translation gives CASSLEHLINTEAFF.

The chain joins TRBV5-1 to TRBJ1-2; possible D gene TRBD1, 6 bases. Germline CDR1 is SGHRS and CDR2 is YFSETQ. The CDR3 covers 14 residues. The ends were cut back, 0 bases at V and 7 bases at J, with 13 bases in the middle. CDR3 DNA: TGCGCCAGCAGCTTGGGCCAGGGGATGACTGGCTACACCTTC. Its protein product is CASSLGQGMTGYTF. The variable domain in full, with the rest retrieved from reference TRBV5-1 and TRBJ1-2, is KAGVTQTPRYLIKTRGQQVTLSCSPISGHRSVSWYQQTPGQGLQFLFEYFSETQRNKGNFPGRFSGRQFSNSRSEMNVSTLELGDSALYLCASSLGQGMTGYTFGSGTRLTVV.

This clone appeared once. The rearrangement joins TRBV7-9 to TRBJ1-1, with 8 bases that match TRBD1. Losses at the gene ends were 5 bases for V and 5 bases for J; bases not matched to a gene: 7. Germline lookup yields CDR1 SEHNR and CDR2 FQNEAQ (reference sequence). This CDR3 is built from 14 residues. The CDR3 reads CASSHDRGGTEAFF. CDR3 coding DNA: TGTGCCAGCAGCCACGACAGGGGTGGGACTGAAGCTTTCTTT.

The chain employs TRBV5-6 and TRBJ2-3; D is possibly TRBD1 (6 bases). The CDR3 is 14 residues long. From germline, CDR1 is SGHDT and CDR2 YYEEEE. V lost 0 bases and J lost 7, with 12 bases in between. CDR3 bases: TGTGCCAGCAGCTTGGAGCAGGGGACCAATACGCAGTATTTT. This encodes CASSLEQGTNTQYF. The whole variable domain, remainder taken from reference TRBV5-6 and TRBJ2-3, is DAGVTQSPTHLIKTRGQQVTLRCSPKSGHDTVSWYQQALGQGPQFIFQYYEEEERQRGNFPDRFSGHQFPNYSSELNVNALLLGDSALYLCASSLEQGTNTQYFGPGTRLTVL.

The V and J genes are TRBV29-1 and TRBJ1-2, with no clear D. The CDR3 totals 14 residues. Trimming shortened V by 2 bases and J by 0 bases, and 10 bases separated the two germline ends. Germline loops: CDR1 SQVTM, CDR2 ANQGSEA. This chain's CDR3 is CSVEITFPNYGYTF. DNA for the CDR3: TGCAGCGTTGAAATAACGTTTCCTAACTATGGCTACACCTTC.

This clone showed up just a few times. The CDR3 bases are TGTGCCAGCTCACCACAATCAGCGGGGACGGGGACCGGGGAGCTGTTTTTT. Protein sequence: CASSPQSAGTGTGELFF. This rearrangement joins TRBV18 to TRBJ2-2; TRBD2 matches 7 bases. The CDR3 runs to 17 residues. The germline V gene has CDR1 KGHSH and CDR2 LQKENI. V gave up 1 base and J gave up 5 bases; unmatched junction bases: 10.